What follows are 19 T cell receptor beta chains derived from one specimen sequenced in a study of T-cell memory formation after mild COVID-19. TCRdb called the 5' RACE reads again in MiXCR, with one record for every CDR3 protein. Of 470,000 or so distinct CDR3 sequences listed, approximately 18% are singletons. Sequences were obtained from PBMCs or a T cell subset sorted from them (not recorded which). The origin of the receptors is an adult woman who had mild COVID-19 (a few samples of this study predate the infection). Cell type and time point are not known.

The V and J genes are TRBV9 and TRBJ2-5; D perhaps matches TRBD2 (5 bases). CDR3 length: 14 amino acids. The V end lost 0 bases, the J end lost 2 bases, and 8 bases lay between the germline ends. CDR1 is SGDLS, CDR2 YYNGEE, per germline. CDR3 protein: CASSVGRSQETQYF. The CDR3 DNA reads TGTGCCAGCAGCGTAGGGAGGTCGCAAGAGACCCAGTACTTC.

V and J are TRBV18 and TRBJ1-1; 8 nucleotides agree with TRBD1. CDR1 is KGHSH, CDR2 LQKENI, per germline. Losses at the gene ends were 2 bases for V and 5 bases for J; bases not matched to a gene: 4. The CDR3 is made up of 14 amino acids. This chain's CDR3 is CASSPGDRRTEAFF. In DNA, the CDR3 is TGTGCCAGCTCACCAGGGGACAGGAGGACTGAAGCTTTCTTT.

DNA of the CDR3: TGTGCCAGCTCACCAAATACGATGGATACGCAGTATTTT. Its translation is CASSPNTMDTQYF. The V call is TRBV18, the J call TRBJ2-3; no clear D gene. Germline CDR1 KGHSH, CDR2 LQKENI. The CDR3 contains 13 residues. Trimming pared 2 bases from V and 6 bases from J, leaving 9 bases between.

In DNA form, the CDR3 reads TGTGCCAGCAGCGTCCGACCGGGCTCCAGAACGAATGAGCAGTTCTTC. It translates to CASSVRPGSRTNEQFF. The V gene is TRBV7-8, the J gene TRBJ2-1; D is unresolved. This CDR3 comprises 16 residues. The germline V gene has CDR1 SGHVS and CDR2 FQNEAQ. Trimming left V 5 bases short and J 7 bases short, with 21 bases between.

This chain joins TRBV20-1 and TRBJ1-1; no reliable D call. This CDR3 comprises 13 residues. Trimming left V 6 bases short and J 5 bases short, with 16 bases between. Germline V CDR1 and CDR2: DFQATT, SNEGSKA (reference sequence). The CDR3 region is CSAILGARTEAFF. The CDR3, as DNA: TGCAGTGCCATTCTAGGAGCTCGGACTGAAGCTTTCTTT.

Only a few counts were recorded for this clonotype. The gene calls are TRBV4-3 and TRBJ2-7, with 9 bases aligning to TRBD2. V gave up 4 bases and J gave up 2 bases; unmatched junction bases: 6. The CDR3 length is 15 residues. Germline CDR1 reads LGHNA; CDR2 reads YSLEER. CDR3: CASSPRRGGAYEQYF. CDR3 bases: TGCGCCAGCAGCCCCCGGCGGGGGGGGGCCTACGAGCAGTACTTC.

This clonotype showed up just a few times. This CDR3 reads CASSQEGYTGELFF. CDR3 nucleotides: TGCGCCAGCAGCCAAGAGGGCTACACCGGGGAGCTGTTTTTT. The V gene is TRBV4-3, the J gene TRBJ2-2, with unresolved D. This CDR3 is 14 amino acids long. The ends were cut back, 0 bases at V and 3 bases at J, with 5 bases in the middle. Germline CDR1 LGHNA, CDR2 YSLEER.

The sample holds many counts of this clonotype. This chain connects TRBV25-1 to TRBJ2-3; 8 positions match TRBD2. Trimming at V came to 1 base and at J to 4 bases, leaving 10 bases not matched to a gene. CDR1 and CDR2 from the germline V gene are MGHDK and SYGVNS. The CDR3 extends over 17 amino acids. This chain's CDR3 is CASSEWSREGVADTQYF. The CDR3, as DNA: TGTGCCAGCAGTGAATGGTCACGGGAGGGAGTCGCAGATACGCAGTATTTT.

The chain recombines TRBV7-2 with TRBJ1-1, with D maybe TRBD1 (5 bases). The CDR3 loop spans 16 amino acids. The germline gives CDR1 SGHTA, CDR2 FQGNSA. Deletions cut 5 bases from V and 1 base from J, with 17 bases between. The CDR3 region is CASSPGRRRKNTEAFF. For the CDR3, the DNA is TGTGCCAGCAGCCCAGGGCGACGGAGAAAGAACACTGAAGCTTTCTTT.

CDR3 sequence: CASSFGDRVNQPQHF. For the CDR3, the DNA is TGTGCCAGCAGCTTTGGGGACAGGGTCAATCAGCCCCAGCATTTT. The chain couples TRBV5-6 to TRBJ1-5, with 9 nucleotides matching TRBD1. Germline V gene sequence: CDR1 SGHDT, CDR2 YYEEEE. V gave up 2 bases and J gave up 3 bases; unmatched junction bases: 3. This CDR3 has 15 residues.

The V and J genes are TRBV20-1 and TRBJ2-2, with 11 nucleotides matching TRBD2. CDR3 length equals 17 residues. Germline V gives CDR1 DFQATT, CDR2 SNEGSKA (reference sequence). V shed 4 bases and J 0 bases; nucleotides not matched to a gene: 7. CDR3 protein: CSAMETSGASNTGELFF. The CDR3 bases are TGCAGTGCTATGGAGACTAGCGGGGCTTCGAACACCGGGGAGCTGTTTTTT.

This clonotype was seen only a few times. The chain has TRBV24-1 and TRBJ2-1; 8 bases align to TRBD2. This CDR3 region has 17 residues. The V and J ends lost 4 bases and 1 base, in that order; junction bases with no gene match: 8. Per the germline V gene, CDR1 is KGHDR and CDR2 is SFDVKD. The CDR3 reads CATSEPFGRESYNEQFF. The CDR3, as DNA: TGTGCCACCAGTGAACCCTTCGGGAGGGAGTCCTACAATGAGCAGTTCTTC.

This clonotype has more than one count but fewer than ten. This chain links TRBV5-1 with TRBJ2-5; TRBD2 matches at 7 bases. V shed 6 bases, J shed 5 bases, and the junction held 4 bases outside the gene matches. The CDR3 consists of 12 residues. From germline, CDR1 is SGHRS and CDR2 YFSETQ. CDR3 loop: CASKAGEETQYF. CDR3 DNA sequence: TGCGCCAGCAAGGCGGGAGAGGAGACCCAGTACTTC.

The genes are TRBV11-3 and TRBJ2-1; a weak D match, TRBD2 (5 bases). Germline V gene lookup returns CDR1 SGHNT and CDR2 YENEEA. The CDR3 runs 10 residues. The CDR3 spells CSTGREEQFF. DNA for the CDR3: TGTTCCACCGGTAGGGAGGAGCAGTTCTTC.

The rearrangement uses TRBV27 and TRBJ2-4; 7 bases fit TRBD1. Germline V gene sequence: CDR1 MNHEY, CDR2 SMNVEV (reference sequence). The CDR3 length is 18 residues. The V and J ends lost 1 base and 7 bases, in that order; junction bases with no gene match: 16. Here the CDR3 reads CASSLLGIGGRGSNIQYF. CDR3 coding DNA: TGTGCCAGCAGTTTATTGGGGATTGGGGGCAGGGGGTCCAACATTCAGTACTTC.

The chain couples TRBV12-3 or TRBV12-4 to TRBJ2-7, with 7 positions matching TRBD1. J lost 2 bases, V lost 3 bases, and 4 bases had no gene match. The CDR3 consists of 14 residues. This CDR3 reads CASSFRDRPYEQYF. The CDR3 nucleotides read TGTGCCAGCAGTTTCCGGGACAGACCCTACGAGCAGTACTTC.

This clonotype was picked up a small number of times. The chain links TRBV5-1 to TRBJ2-7; 8 nucleotides line up with TRBD1. Germline V gene data show CDR1 as SGHRS and CDR2 as YFSETQ. The V and J ends lost 4 bases and 2 bases, in that order; junction bases with no gene match: 8. This CDR3 is built from 15 residues. The CDR3 here is CASSASGQAAYEQYF. DNA for the CDR3: TGCGCCAGCAGCGCCTCGGGACAGGCCGCCTACGAGCAGTACTTC. Drawing the rest from reference TRBV5-1 and TRBJ2-7, the complete variable domain is KAGVTQTPRYLIKTRGQQVTLSCSPISGHRSVSWYQQTPGQGLQFLFEYFSETQRNKGNFPGRFSGRQFSNSRSEMNVSTLELGDSALYLCASSASGQAAYEQYFGPGTRLTVT.

A few counts support this clonotype. The J gene is TRBJ2-1, the V gene TRBV7-2; D remains unclear. CDR1 and CDR2 (germline): SGHTA, FQGNSA. Trimming shortened V by 5 bases and J by 10 bases, and 12 bases separated the two germline ends. There are 12 residues in the CDR3. The CDR3 bases are TGTGCCAGCAGCCTTAGTGTTGGCGAGCAGTTCTTC. It is translated as CASSLSVGEQFF.

This clonotype occurred a few times. This rearrangement joins TRBV12-3 or TRBV12-4 to TRBJ1-1; weak D call: TRBD1 (6 bases). This CDR3 has 16 residues. The V end lost 5 bases, the J end lost 1 base, and 17 bases lay between the germline ends. The CDR3 DNA is TGTGCCAGCAGTCTCCAACAGGGAAAGGCGAACACTGAAGCTTTCTTT. It encodes CASSLQQGKANTEAFF.